This record looks at one T cell receptor beta chain sequence and its context. The antigen is undetermined. V lost 4 bases and J lost 4; bases outside the gene matches: 3. There are 13 residues in the CDR3. The V gene's germline CDR1 is SGHVS and CDR2 FNYEAQ. Genomic DNA belonging to each subset was distributed in equal measure over several immunoSEQ plates. Here immunoSEQ multiplex PCR was the method, and the copy in TCRdb shows in-frame clones only, minus some. The sample has around 510,000 clones; around 96% are singletons. The data stem from a study of shared clonotypes between healthy human individuals. Whole-study findings and limits: The authors sampled blood alone, and tissue repertoires likely differ.

The sample was naive CD4+ T cells sorted from blood. Subset of the sample: CD45RA+ positively selected. The sequence derives from a woman aged 25-40 years in good health. The chain combines TRBV7-6 with TRBJ2-5; 7 nucleotides align to TRBD1. CDR3 residues: CASSSGQRETQYF. CDR3 coding DNA: TGTGCCAGCAGCTCGGGACAGCGAGAGACCCAGTACTTC.